A selection of T cell receptor beta chains follows, all from one sample in a study of T cell changes during pregnancy in multiple sclerosis. The assay was immunoSEQ multiplex PCR, and TCRdb's table has in-frame clones only and misses some. The sample includes tens of thousands of clones, about nine tenths of them seen just once. The sample was CD4+ T cells from peripheral blood mononuclear cells, taken after pregnancy. These receptor sequences come from a female donor in good health, enrolled as a control in a pregnancy study. CDR3s include the opening cysteine and the closing phenylalanine or tryptophan. The order of the fields is J gene, V gene, clone size, D gene, CDR3 DNA, CDR3 protein. The D gene is left open where the match is weak. Clone size, where shown, is once, few, many, or a class for clones that have expanded.

j_call: TRBJ2-3; v_call: TRBV7-9; clone_size: NA; d_call: TRBD2; cdr3_nt: TGTGCCAGCAGCTCGGGACTAGCGGGAGGCTCAGATACGCAGTATTTT; cdr3_aa: CASSSGLAGGSDTQYF
j_call: TRBJ2-3; v_call: TRBV14; clone_size: once; d_call: TRBD2; cdr3_nt: TGTGCCAGCAAAGAGCGGGGGGCCAGAGATACGCAGTATTTT; cdr3_aa: CASKERGARDTQYF
j_call: TRBJ2-1; v_call: TRBV5-8; clone_size: NA; d_call: TRBD2; cdr3_nt: TGTGCCAGCAGCTTGGTGGCTAGCGGGAGTGGTGAGCAGTTCTTC; cdr3_aa: CASSLVASGSGEQFF
j_call: TRBJ2-4; v_call: TRBV19; clone_size: NA; d_call: TRBD2; cdr3_nt: TGTGCCAGTAGTCGGGGGGGGCGCGGGGCCAAAAACATTCAGTACTTC; cdr3_aa: CASSRGGRGAKNIQYF
j_call: TRBJ1-2; v_call: TRBV9; clone_size: NA; d_call: TRBD1; cdr3_nt: TGTGCCAGCAGCGCTCGAAAGGGGGCACGGGGCTACACCTTC; cdr3_aa: CASSARKGARGYTF
j_call: TRBJ2-1; v_call: TRBV19; clone_size: NA; d_call: TRBD2; cdr3_nt: TGTGCCAGCGGACTAGCGGGAGGGAATGAGCAGTTCTTC; cdr3_aa: CASGLAGGNEQFF
j_call: TRBJ2-1; v_call: TRBV5-6; clone_size: NA; d_call: NA; cdr3_nt: TGTGCCAGCAGTCCACTAGCCCTCTACAATGAGCAGTTCTTC; cdr3_aa: CASSPLALYNEQFF
j_call: TRBJ1-1; v_call: TRBV29-1; clone_size: NA; d_call: NA; cdr3_nt: TGCAGCGGATACATGTTCAACACTGAAGCTTTCTTT; cdr3_aa: CSGYMFNTEAFF
j_call: TRBJ2-1; v_call: TRBV29-1; clone_size: NA; d_call: TRBD2; cdr3_nt: TGCAGCGTACATATGGGGGCCGGGAGGGGAGGCTACAATGAGCAGTTCTTC; cdr3_aa: CSVHMGAGRGGYNEQFF
j_call: TRBJ2-1; v_call: TRBV5-1; clone_size: NA; d_call: NA; cdr3_nt: TGCGCCAGCAGCTACGGACACGGCCGGGATGAGCAGTTCTTC; cdr3_aa: CASSYGHGRDEQFF
j_call: TRBJ2-2; v_call: TRBV11-3; clone_size: NA; d_call: TRBD1; cdr3_nt: TGTGCCAGCAGCACCGGGACAGGGGGGCCCGGGGAGCTGTTTTTT; cdr3_aa: CASSTGTGGPGELFF
j_call: TRBJ2-5; v_call: TRBV9; clone_size: NA; d_call: TRBD2; cdr3_nt: TGTGCCAGCAGCTCGGGGGGGACCCAGTACTTC; cdr3_aa: CASSSGGTQYF
j_call: TRBJ1-2; v_call: TRBV7-2; clone_size: NA; d_call: NA; cdr3_nt: TGTGCCAGCAGCTTCGCTCGGCGGGGGGCGAGGTATGGCTACACCTTC; cdr3_aa: CASSFARRGARYGYTF
j_call: TRBJ2-7; v_call: TRBV6-6; clone_size: NA; d_call: NA; cdr3_nt: TGTGCCAGCACCCCGGACATTCTTTCCTACGAGCAGTACTTC; cdr3_aa: CASTPDILSYEQYF
j_call: TRBJ1-4; v_call: TRBV2; clone_size: NA; d_call: TRBD1; cdr3_nt: TGTGCCAGCAGTCGACAGGGCCCCTATAATGAAAAACTGTTTTTT; cdr3_aa: CASSRQGPYNEKLFF
j_call: TRBJ2-7; v_call: TRBV18; clone_size: once; d_call: NA; cdr3_nt: TGTGCCAGCTCAGGTCAGCAGGGCTCCTACGAGCAGTACTTC; cdr3_aa: CASSGQQGSYEQYF
j_call: TRBJ2-7; v_call: TRBV30; clone_size: NA; d_call: TRBD2; cdr3_nt: TGTGCCTGGAGTGTGAGTAGCGGGGGATACGAGCAGTACTTC; cdr3_aa: CAWSVSSGGYEQYF
j_call: TRBJ2-2; v_call: TRBV5-6; clone_size: NA; d_call: TRBD2; cdr3_nt: TGTGCCAGCAGCTCCCGACTAGCGGGAGTTGGGACCGGGGAGCTGTTTTTT; cdr3_aa: CASSSRLAGVGTGELFF
j_call: TRBJ1-5; v_call: TRBV27; clone_size: NA; d_call: TRBD1; cdr3_nt: TGTGCCAGCAGCGCTACAGGGGGCAATCAGCCCCAGCATTTT; cdr3_aa: CASSATGGNQPQHF
j_call: TRBJ2-5; v_call: TRBV7-8; clone_size: NA; d_call: NA; cdr3_nt: TGTGCCAGCAGCCCCGACAGACAAGAGACCCAGTACTTC; cdr3_aa: CASSPDRQETQYF
j_call: TRBJ1-1; v_call: TRBV19; clone_size: NA; d_call: NA; cdr3_nt: TGTGCCAGTAGTATGTGGGAGGCGCAGTCGGCTTTCTTT; cdr3_aa: CASSMWEAQSAFF
j_call: TRBJ1-1; v_call: TRBV6-5; clone_size: NA; d_call: TRBD1; cdr3_nt: TGTGCCAGCAGCATAGACAGGGGGCTTGAAGCTTTCTTT; cdr3_aa: CASSIDRGLEAFF
j_call: TRBJ2-5; v_call: TRBV7-9; clone_size: once; d_call: TRBD2; cdr3_nt: TGTGCCAGCAGCCATAGCGGGAGCTACCAAGAGACCCAGTACTTC; cdr3_aa: CASSHSGSYQETQYF
j_call: TRBJ2-3; v_call: TRBV7-3; clone_size: NA; d_call: TRBD2; cdr3_nt: TGTGCCAGCAGCTATAGTGGGGGGGGCACAGATACGCAGTATTTT; cdr3_aa: CASSYSGGGTDTQYF
j_call: TRBJ2-1; v_call: TRBV6-1; clone_size: NA; d_call: TRBD2; cdr3_nt: TGTGCCAGCAGTGACCGGGGGCGGGGGGACCATAAGCAGTTCTTC; cdr3_aa: CASSDRGRGDHKQFF
j_call: TRBJ2-2; v_call: TRBV7-3; clone_size: NA; d_call: NA; cdr3_nt: TGTGCCAGCAGCCTCGCAGGTGGAGGGAGCGGCGAGCTGTTTTTT; cdr3_aa: CASSLAGGGSGELFF
j_call: TRBJ2-7; v_call: TRBV27; clone_size: once; d_call: TRBD1; cdr3_nt: TGTGCCAGCAGACCGGGACAGGCACCCTACGAGCAGTACTTC; cdr3_aa: CASRPGQAPYEQYF
j_call: TRBJ2-3; v_call: TRBV9; clone_size: NA; d_call: TRBD2; cdr3_nt: TGTGCCAGCAGCAGACTAGCGGGAGTCGGTTCAGATACGCAGTATTTT; cdr3_aa: CASSRLAGVGSDTQYF
j_call: TRBJ1-2; v_call: TRBV6-5; clone_size: NA; d_call: NA; cdr3_nt: TGTGCCAGCAGTCCTAAAGACAGTTATGGCTACACCTTC; cdr3_aa: CASSPKDSYGYTF
j_call: TRBJ2-3; v_call: TRBV5-3; clone_size: NA; d_call: NA; cdr3_nt: TGTGCCAGAAGACCGATATACGGGGGGCGGAGACTAGTCTTTTCTAGCACAGATACGCAGTATTTT; cdr3_aa: CARRPIYGGRRLVFSSTDTQYF
j_call: TRBJ2-3; v_call: TRBV27; clone_size: NA; d_call: TRBD1; cdr3_nt: TGTGCCAGCAGTCCGGACAGGGGAGAAGATACGCAGTATTTT; cdr3_aa: CASSPDRGEDTQYF
j_call: TRBJ2-7; v_call: TRBV28; clone_size: NA; d_call: TRBD1; cdr3_nt: TGTGCCAGCAGTATGGGGGGGGGACAGGGGCGATACGAGCAGTACTTC; cdr3_aa: CASSMGGGQGRYEQYF
j_call: TRBJ2-1; v_call: TRBV2; clone_size: NA; d_call: NA; cdr3_nt: TGTGCCAGCAGACACGGGGGTATCTACAATGAGCAGTTCTTC; cdr3_aa: CASRHGGIYNEQFF
j_call: TRBJ1-4; v_call: TRBV9; clone_size: NA; d_call: NA; cdr3_nt: TGTGCCAGCAGCGTAGCCACTACTAATGAAAAACTGTTTTTT; cdr3_aa: CASSVATTNEKLFF
j_call: TRBJ2-7; v_call: TRBV7-9; clone_size: NA; d_call: TRBD1; cdr3_nt: TGTGCCAGCAGCTTCCAGGGGGCGATAATATACGAGCAGTACTTC; cdr3_aa: CASSFQGAIIYEQYF
j_call: TRBJ2-1; v_call: TRBV5-1; clone_size: NA; d_call: NA; cdr3_nt: TGCGCCAGCAGCTTGACCCAGGGAATTAGGGATGAGCAGTTCTTC; cdr3_aa: CASSLTQGIRDEQFF
j_call: TRBJ2-7; v_call: TRBV5-1; clone_size: NA; d_call: NA; cdr3_nt: TGCGCCAGCAGCTTACTTACAGGGAAAAAATACGAGCAGTACTTC; cdr3_aa: CASSLLTGKKYEQYF
j_call: TRBJ1-4; v_call: TRBV28; clone_size: NA; d_call: NA; cdr3_nt: TGTGCCAGCAGTTCCAGGACAATCGGTGAAAAACTGTTTTTT; cdr3_aa: CASSSRTIGEKLFF
j_call: TRBJ2-1; v_call: TRBV28; clone_size: once; d_call: TRBD2; cdr3_nt: TGTGCCAGCAGTTTGGCGGGAGAGCGGGGTGAGCAGTTCTTC; cdr3_aa: CASSLAGERGEQFF
j_call: TRBJ2-6; v_call: TRBV9; clone_size: NA; d_call: TRBD2; cdr3_nt: TGTGCCAGCAGCATCTTGGGGACTAGGGCCAACGTCCTGACTTTC; cdr3_aa: CASSILGTRANVLTF
j_call: TRBJ2-3; v_call: TRBV7-9; clone_size: NA; d_call: TRBD2; cdr3_nt: TGTGCCAGCAGCTTAGGAGCGGGAGGCACCGATACGCAGTATTTT; cdr3_aa: CASSLGAGGTDTQYF
j_call: TRBJ2-1; v_call: TRBV4-1; clone_size: NA; d_call: NA; cdr3_nt: TGCGCCAGCAGCCAAGTGGTTTCGGGCAGGGCCCTAGGTTCCAGGGATGAGCAGTTCTTC; cdr3_aa: CASSQVVSGRALGSRDEQFF
j_call: TRBJ1-4; v_call: TRBV6-1; clone_size: NA; d_call: NA; cdr3_nt: TGTGCCAGCAGTGGACAGGTGGGGAATGAAAAACTGTTTTTT; cdr3_aa: CASSGQVGNEKLFF
j_call: TRBJ2-6; v_call: TRBV7-6; clone_size: NA; d_call: NA; cdr3_nt: TGTGCCAGCAGCTTATCCAGGACAGCTGGGGCCAACGTCCTGACTTTC; cdr3_aa: CASSLSRTAGANVLTF
j_call: TRBJ1-2; v_call: TRBV28; clone_size: NA; d_call: NA; cdr3_nt: TGTGCCAGCAGTCCCTCGGGGAGCCAAGGGAACTATGGCTACACCTTC; cdr3_aa: CASSPSGSQGNYGYTF
j_call: TRBJ2-7; v_call: TRBV15; clone_size: NA; d_call: NA; cdr3_nt: TGTGCCACCAGCCTGCGGGAAAGAGCTCGGGAGCAGTACTTC; cdr3_aa: CATSLRERAREQYF
j_call: TRBJ2-2; v_call: TRBV18; clone_size: once; d_call: TRBD1; cdr3_nt: TGTGCCAGCTCACAAACAACAGGGGCGGGCACCGGGGAGCTGTTTTTT; cdr3_aa: CASSQTTGAGTGELFF